The rows below give T cell receptor beta chains drawn from one sample of a study of cytomegalovirus exposure and HLA in healthy donors. The method was immunoSEQ multiplex PCR; TCRdb's version includes in-frame clones alone and lacks a portion of them. The repertoire consists of 90,000 or so clones, with 70% to 80% occurring once and the leading ten covering roughly 25%. Sample: PBMCs. The receptor source for this set is a woman between 45 and 60 years old in good health and CMV-seropositive. CDR3s include the opening cysteine and the closing phenylalanine or tryptophan. The D gene is left open where the match is weak. Only part of the rows carry a size: once, few, many, or a class if the clone is expanded.

>TRBD1|TRBJ2-1|TRBV27|NA
TGTGCCAGCAGATATGGACAGGGGGCTCTCGATGAGCAGTTCTTC
CASRYGQGALDEQFF
>TRBD1|TRBJ2-1|TRBV7-8|NA
TGTGCCAGCAGCTCTGGGACAGGGATGAGCGTTAATGAGCAGTTCTTC
CASSSGTGMSVNEQFF
>TRBD2|TRBJ2-1|TRBV5-6|few
TGTGCCAGCAGCTTAGGGACTAGCGGGACAAATGAGCAGTTCTTC
CASSLGTSGTNEQFF
>TRBD2|TRBJ2-1|TRBV2|NA
TGTGCCAGCACCCGGACTAGCGGGAGGACCTACAATGAGCAGTTCTTC
CASTRTSGRTYNEQFF
>TRBD1|TRBJ2-1|TRBV6-1|NA
TGTGCCAGCAGAGTACAGGGGGCGAATGAGCAGTTCTTC
CASRVQGANEQFF
>TRBD1|TRBJ1-2|TRBV2|NA
TGTGCCAGCAGTGGGGACAGGGCCGGGTATGGCTACACCTTC
CASSGDRAGYGYTF
>TRBD1|TRBJ1-2|TRBV2|NA
TGTGCCAGCAAAATCTCGGAGGGGGCCGTCTATGGCTACACCTTC
CASKISEGAVYGYTF
>TRBD2|TRBJ2-1|TRBV6-1|NA
TGTGCCAGCAGTGGAGGGACTAGCGGGAGACATGAGCAGTTCTTC
CASSGGTSGRHEQFF
>NA|TRBJ2-1|TRBV6-1|NA
TGTGCCAGCAGTCCGGCGGGCGGCTCCTACAATGAGCAGTTCTTC
CASSPAGGSYNEQFF
>NA|TRBJ1-2|TRBV9|NA
TGTGCCAGCAGCGTAGACAGCAGGCGAAACTATGGCTACACCTTC
CASSVDSRRNYGYTF
>NA|TRBJ1-4|TRBV2|NA
TGTGCCAGCAGTGGTACCGGCGGTAATGAAAAACTGTTTTTT
CASSGTGGNEKLFF
>TRBD1|TRBJ1-5|TRBV19|NA
TGTGCCAGTAGTATAGCAGGGGGCAGTCAGCCCCAGCATTTT
CASSIAGGSQPQHF
>NA|TRBJ2-3|TRBV14|once
TGTGCCAGCAGCCAAGACGAGATCACAGATACGCAGTATTTT
CASSQDEITDTQYF
>TRBD2|TRBJ2-5|TRBV5-6|NA
TGTGCCAGCAGCTCCCAGTGGCTAGCGGGAATCCAAGAGACCCAGTACTTC
CASSSQWLAGIQETQYF
>TRBD1|TRBJ1-5|TRBV19|few
TGTGCCAGTAGGTTCGACAGGGCGAGCAATCAGCCCCAGCATTTT
CASRFDRASNQPQHF
>NA|TRBJ2-7|TRBV2|NA
TGTGCCAGCAGTGATAGGTCACAGTACGAGCAGTACTTC
CASSDRSQYEQYF
>TRBD2|TRBJ2-1|TRBV5-4|NA
TGTGCCAGCAGCTTGGTTGGCGGGGGAGGGAATGAGCAGTTCTTC
CASSLVGGGGNEQFF
>NA|TRBJ1-6|TRBV5-1|once
TGCGCCAGCAGCTTACAGGGTTCCTATAATTCACCCCTCCACTTT
CASSLQGSYNSPLHF
>TRBD1|TRBJ1-5|TRBV23-1|NA
TGCGCCGTCCGGGAGACAGGGGGCGGACAGCCCCAGCATTTT
CAVRETGGGQPQHF
>TRBD2|TRBJ2-1|TRBV5-8|few
TGTGCCAGCAGCTTGGTGGGACTAGAAAGGGAGCAGTTCTTC
CASSLVGLEREQFF
>TRBD1|TRBJ1-5|TRBV6-1|NA
TGTGCCAGCAGTGAACGGGGACAGGGTATGTTGTTAGGCAATCAGCCCCAGCATTTT
CASSERGQGMLLGNQPQHF
>NA|TRBJ1-5|TRBV18|NA
TGTGCCAGCTCACCAGGGGTTGGGGGCGCGGCCTGGAATCAGCCCCAGCATTTT
CASSPGVGGAAWNQPQHF
>NA|TRBJ2-1|TRBV20-1|NA
TGCAGTGCTAGAGTGAGGGAGCAGTTCTTC
CSARVREQFF
>NA|TRBJ1-1|TRBV7-9|NA
TGTTCCAGCAGCTTAACGCCCCGGGGTTTAGGAGGCACTGAAGCTTTCTTT
CSSSLTPRGLGGTEAFF
>NA|TRBJ2-3|TRBV6-4|NA
TGTGCCAGCAGTGAAGGTCCGGGAGTGGGCACAGATACGCAGTATTTT
CASSEGPGVGTDTQYF
>NA|TRBJ1-1|TRBV7-9|NA
TGTGCCAGCAGCTTAGGGACAGCGAACACTGAAGCTTTCTTT
CASSLGTANTEAFF
>TRBD2|TRBJ2-7|TRBV4-1|NA
TGCGCCAGCAGCCTCGGGACTAGCGGGGGGTACAACGAGCAGTACTTC
CASSLGTSGGYNEQYF
>NA|TRBJ2-1|TRBV7-9|once
TGTTCCAGCAGCTTAGCGCAGGGTGAGCAGTTCTTC
CSSSLAQGEQFF
>NA|TRBJ2-5|TRBV5-4|NA
TGTGCCAGCAGCTTGGAGGCAGGTAAACTCGCGGAGACCCAGTACTTC
CASSLEAGKLAETQYF
>NA|TRBJ1-2|TRBV29-1|NA
TGCAGCGTGCTACCTGACAGAGATGGCTACACCTTC
CSVLPDRDGYTF
>TRBD1|TRBJ1-2|TRBV7-9|NA
TGTGCCAGCACCTTGACAGGGGGCCAGGACTATGGCTACACCTTC
CASTLTGGQDYGYTF
>NA|TRBJ2-3|TRBV7-9|NA
TGTGCCAGCAGCTTAGGCACGGGTTTGAGCACAGATACGCAGTATTTT
CASSLGTGLSTDTQYF
>TRBD1|TRBJ1-2|TRBV7-3|NA
TGTGCCAGCAGCTCAGGACAGGGTGGTGGCTACACCTTC
CASSSGQGGGYTF
>TRBD2|TRBJ2-1|TRBV7-9|NA
TGTGCCAGCAGCCCCGGTCTAGCGGGAGGGGATGAGCAGTTCTTC
CASSPGLAGGDEQFF
>NA|TRBJ1-6|TRBV2|NA
TGTGCCAGCAAGTTGGACAGCAAACATTCACCCCTCCACTTT
CASKLDSKHSPLHF
>NA|TRBJ1-2|TRBV5-1|NA
TGCGCCAGCAGCTTGGTCGACAGAACGTCCTTCTATGGCTACACCTTC
CASSLVDRTSFYGYTF
>TRBD2|TRBJ2-1|TRBV6-4|NA
TGTGCCAGCAGTGACGGACTAGCGGGGCTTCGAAAGCAGTTCTTC
CASSDGLAGLRKQFF
>NA|TRBJ1-1|TRBV4-2|NA
TGTGCCAGCAGCCAAGATTCGGCGGGGATGAACACTGAAGCTTTCTTT
CASSQDSAGMNTEAFF
>NA|TRBJ2-2|TRBV6-1|few
TGTGCCAGCAGTCGCGAGACAGGGAACACCGGGGAGCTGTTTTTT
CASSRETGNTGELFF
>TRBD2|TRBJ2-1|TRBV11-2|NA
TGTGCCAGCAGCTCGACTAGCGGGAGACTACATGAGCAGTTCTTC
CASSSTSGRLHEQFF
>NA|TRBJ2-5|TRBV7-3|NA
TGTGCCAGCAGCTCAGGGGGGCCAGGGGAGACCCAGTACTTC
CASSSGGPGETQYF
>TRBD1|TRBJ2-4|TRBV5-1|NA
TGCGCCAGCAGCACGCGACAGGGCTCTGGTGAGAACATTCAGTACTTC
CASSTRQGSGENIQYF